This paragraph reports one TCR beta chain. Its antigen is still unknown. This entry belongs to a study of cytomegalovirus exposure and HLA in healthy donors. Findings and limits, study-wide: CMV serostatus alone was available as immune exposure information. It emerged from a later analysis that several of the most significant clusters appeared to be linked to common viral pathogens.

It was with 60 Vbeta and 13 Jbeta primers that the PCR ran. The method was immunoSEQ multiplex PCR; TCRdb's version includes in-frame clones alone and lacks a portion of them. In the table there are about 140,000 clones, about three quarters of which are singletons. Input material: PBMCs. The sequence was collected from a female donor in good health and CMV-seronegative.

The DNA for the CDR3 is TGCAGCGTGAGGGGACAGAGGGATGAAAAACTGTTTTTT. Its protein product is CSVRGQRDEKLFF. This chain uses TRBV29-1 with TRBJ1-4, with 7 bases aligning to TRBD1. This CDR3 region has 13 residues. The V gene's germline CDR1 is SQVTM and CDR2 ANQGSEA. Trimming at V came to 6 bases and at J to 6 bases, leaving 7 bases not matched to a gene.